The source of this T cell receptor beta chain is a study of somatic mutations in cytotoxic T cells in rheumatoid arthritis (dated by TCRdb to about 2017). Turning to the overall study: Before any treatment started and right after they were diagnosed, patients gave peripheral blood samples (roughly 31 ml EDTA). A FACSAria II or Sony SH800 was used to flow-sort some V beta antibody-stained T-cell populations at nearly 100% purity, and TCRB sequencing was also done on sorted V beta1+ cells. The study asked whether expanded CD8+ T-cell clones in newly diagnosed, untreated rheumatoid arthritis carry somatic mutations, and used TCRB deep sequencing to characterize clonality. For 65 rheumatoid arthritis patients and some 21 healthy controls, TCRB deep sequencing was carried out. Patients and controls did not essentially differ in median age, which was nearly identical between the groups. Study-level results and caveats: There was no significant difference in CD8+ T-cell clonality between rheumatoid arthritis patients and age-matched healthy controls. The antigen targets of the expanded CD8+ clones were unknown, and absence from virus-specific databases did not rule out viral specificity. The largest CD8+ clone made up more than 20% of CD8+ cells in 8 of 65 patients, and blood and synovial fluid shared several identical CD8+ TCRB sequences. An increase of CD8+ clonality with age was seen in patients (Spearman r=0.49) but not in healthy controls.

TCRB CDR3 sequencing used the immunoSEQ assay on genomic DNA. The paper's processing steps were these. Only a few patient CD8+ clones larger than 1% matched published virus-specific TCRB sequences when compared against them. The analyses included only productive TCRB rearrangements. Clonality was expressed as a Shannon entropy-based productive clonality index, with each clone defined by a unique TCRB CDR3 sequence. Repertoire overlap between two samples was calculated from the template counts of each clone relative to total templates per sample. V-gene usage measured by flow cytometry correlated with TCRB sequencing V-gene usage, with a Spearman r of 0.61. Entries here come from immuneACCESS through TCRdb and include only in-frame sequences with V and J called. Some clones fail to appear in such tables; in the studies checked, an unresolved V gene covers under half of the shortfall, and the cause of the remainder is unknown. V, J and clone size are those of that table, while D and trimming were read from the DNA. In all, the sample holds roughly 30,000 clones, and around 90% of those were seen once. Over 7.5% of the sample lies in the top ten.

CD4+ and CD8+ cells were isolated by positive magnetic bead selection on an AutoMACS, and purity was checked by flow cytometry. A TCR V beta antibody panel was used in flow cytometry to screen first for clonal expansions, which were then characterized by TCRB deep sequencing of sorted CD8+ fractions. Peripheral blood mononuclear cells were isolated by Ficoll-Paque PLUS density gradient separation. DNA from CD4-enriched, CD8-enriched or PBMC samples was extracted using Nucleospin Tissue or Tissue XS kits and then quantified on a Qubit 2.0 fluorometer. A note on this clone: Its antigen target is currently unknown. One base away there is no much larger clone; base qualities are not given.

The origin of this receptor is an adult with rheumatoid arthritis. Sequences were obtained from CD8+ T cells sorted from blood.

CDR3 region: CASTGRESYEQYF. The sequence in DNA is TGTGCCAGTACGGGACGGGAGTCCTACGAGCAGTACTTC. The chain couples TRBV6-5 to TRBJ2-7, with TRBD2 as a weak D call on 6 bases. Looking up the germline V gene yields CDR1 MNHEY and CDR2 SVGAGI. The CDR3 runs 13 residues from the cysteine to the phenylalanine. Of the read, only the CDR3 DNA is kept; its 39 bases are in frame from base 1. V loses 9 bases, J loses 1 base, and the germline ends lie 13 bases apart.